Listed below are T cell receptor beta chains from one sample, sequenced in a study of shared T cell receptors in the human thymus. The data were produced by immunoSEQ multiplex PCR, yet TCRdb's version contains in-frame clones alone and is incomplete. Of hundreds of thousands of clones detected, 80% to 90% appear once; the ten largest clones hold about 0.0094%. The data were also submitted as part of a second study, on human thymus T cells.

The material sequenced was thymocytes. All receptors derive from a boy younger than two with a congenital heart defect. Both conserved end residues are part of each CDR3. D genes are given only for firm matches. Expanded clones are given a class, and other clones once, few, many or no size at all.

d_gene	v_gene	j_gene	abundance	CDR3aa	CDR3nt
-	TRBV7-2	TRBJ2-7	-	CASSFTPTYEQYF	TGTGCCAGCAGCTTTACTCCAACCTACGAGCAGTACTTC
-	TRBV11-2	TRBJ2-3	-	CASSLMQAVVGVTQYF	TGTGCCAGCAGCTTAATGCAAGCGGTCGTTGGTGTTACGCAGTATTTT
TRBD1	TRBV5-1	TRBJ1-5	-	CASRLCLGQGGSNQPQHF	TGCGCCAGCAGACTCTGCCTGGGACAGGGAGGTAGCAATCAGCCCCAGCATTTT
-	TRBV4-3	TRBJ2-3	-	CASSHKREPPSTDTQYF	TGCGCCAGCAGCCATAAAAGGGAGCCCCCTAGCACAGATACGCAGTATTTT
TRBD2	TRBV28	TRBJ2-7	-	CASSPLSGRAFYEQYF	TGTGCCAGCAGTCCTCTAAGCGGGAGGGCCTTTTACGAGCAGTACTTC
-	TRBV6-5	TRBJ1-1	-	CASRITGSPEAFF	TGTGCCAGCAGGATTACAGGGTCTCCTGAAGCTTTCTTT
TRBD1	TRBV4-1	TRBJ2-2	-	CASSPGTGNDAGELFF	TGCGCCAGCAGCCCAGGGACAGGGAACGATGCCGGGGAGCTGTTTTTT
-	TRBV18	TRBJ1-1	-	CASSPRPDSENTEAFF	TGTGCCAGCTCACCCCGTCCAGACAGTGAGAACACTGAAGCTTTCTTT
TRBD2	TRBV7-9	TRBJ2-7	-	CASTPGWTSGVSSYEQYF	TGTGCCAGCACCCCCGGTTGGACTAGCGGGGTGAGCTCCTACGAGCAGTACTTC
-	TRBV7-9	TRBJ2-5	-	CASSFEAETQYF	TGTGCCAGCAGCTTCGAGGCGGAGACCCAGTACTTC
-	TRBV4-1	TRBJ2-3	-	CASSQRGGQITDTQYF	TGCGCCAGCAGCCAGAGGGGGGGCCAGATTACAGATACGCAGTATTTT
-	TRBV30	TRBJ1-5	-	CAWSVSGLTGHNQPQHF	TGTGCCTGGAGTGTATCCGGGCTGACAGGCCACAATCAGCCCCAGCATTTT
TRBD1	TRBV7-8	TRBJ1-4	-	CASSLERDSSNEKLFF	TGTGCCAGCAGCCTAGAGAGGGACAGCTCAAATGAAAAACTGTTTTTT
-	TRBV5-6	TRBJ1-3	few	CASSLEEAIAGNTIYF	TGTGCCAGCAGCTTGGAGGAGGCCATAGCTGGAAACACCATATATTTT
-	TRBV7-9	TRBJ2-1	-	CASSCLNFRDSYNEQFF	TGTGCCAGCAGCTGCCTCAACTTCCGGGACTCCTACAATGAGCAGTTCTTC
TRBD1	TRBV18	TRBJ1-5	-	CASSLLQGTGQPQHF	TGTGCCAGCTCACTGCTGCAGGGGACAGGACAGCCCCAGCATTTT
TRBD2	TRBV14	TRBJ2-7	-	CASSQVAGRREQYF	TGTGCCAGCAGCCAAGTAGCGGGTCGGCGCGAGCAGTACTTC
TRBD1	TRBV9	TRBJ2-1	-	CASSVVEDRDVDEQFF	TGTGCCAGCAGCGTAGTTGAGGACAGGGACGTTGATGAGCAGTTCTTC
TRBD2	TRBV15	TRBJ2-3	-	CATSRDLAGGPRDTDTQYF	TGTGCCACCAGCAGAGATCTAGCGGGAGGGCCCCGGGACACAGATACGCAGTATTTT
TRBD2	TRBV9	TRBJ2-3	-	CASSVGEGGGHTDTQYF	TGTGCCAGCAGCGTCGGGGAGGGCGGGGGGCACACAGATACGCAGTATTTT
TRBD1	TRBV7-9	TRBJ2-7	-	CASSLGGDRGDYEQYF	TGTGCCAGCAGCCTAGGCGGGGACAGGGGGGACTACGAGCAGTACTTC
TRBD1	TRBV28	TRBJ1-1	-	CASSLLAPNRDRGEEAFF	TGTGCCAGCAGTTTACTGGCTCCCAACCGGGACAGGGGTGAAGAAGCTTTCTTT
TRBD2	TRBV4-3	TRBJ2-2	-	CASSQDIGLAHTGELFF	TGCGCCAGCAGCCAAGATATCGGACTAGCCCACACCGGGGAGCTGTTTTTT
TRBD2	TRBV7-6	TRBJ2-2	once	CASRPGTRFDTGELFF	TGTGCCAGCAGACCCGGGACTAGGTTTGACACCGGGGAGCTGTTTTTT
-	TRBV7-2	TRBJ2-7	-	CASSSLMGTDSYEQYF	TGTGCCAGCAGCTCCCTAATGGGGACTGATTCCTACGAGCAGTACTTC
TRBD1	TRBV7-9	TRBJ1-1	-	CASRQTGVNTEAFF	TGTGCCAGCCGACAGACAGGGGTCAACACTGAAGCTTTCTTT
TRBD1	TRBV6-6	TRBJ2-7	-	CASSSPYRGPPYEQYF	TGTGCCAGCAGTTCCCCATACAGGGGGCCCCCCTACGAGCAGTACTTC
TRBD2	TRBV7-6	TRBJ2-3	-	CASSHTSGGRDTQYF	TGTGCCAGCAGTCATACTAGCGGGGGAAGAGATACGCAGTATTTT
-	TRBV5-1	TRBJ2-1	-	CASSLAGETYNEQFF	TGCGCCAGCAGCTTGGCCGGGGAGACCTACAATGAGCAGTTCTTC
-	TRBV18	TRBJ1-1	-	CASSWGGPEAFF	TGTGCCAGCTCATGGGGGGGACCTGAAGCTTTCTTT
TRBD1	TRBV5-1	TRBJ2-7	-	CASSLKGASEQYF	TGCGCCAGCAGCCTGAAGGGGGCGAGTGAGCAGTACTTC
-	TRBV27	TRBJ1-6	-	CASSHRASIYNSPLHF	TGTGCCAGCAGTCACAGGGCCTCGATTTATAATTCACCCCTCCACTTT
-	TRBV27	TRBJ2-7	few	CASSSSGTRETYAQYF	-
TRBD1	TRBV18	TRBJ1-1	-	CASSPRGRTNPNTEAFF	TGTGCCAGCTCACCGAGGGGGCGAACAAACCCGAACACTGAAGCTTTCTTT
-	TRBV27	TRBJ2-1	-	CASSLWAVNASMSPEQFF	TGTGCCAGCAGTTTATGGGCCGTAAACGCTTCAATGAGCCCGGAGCAGTTCTTC
-	TRBV6-5	TRBJ2-2	-	CASSYGAGRTGELFF	TGTGCCAGCAGTTACGGGGCAGGGAGGACCGGGGAGCTGTTTTTT
TRBD2	TRBV11-2	TRBJ2-1	-	CASSSRTSCYNEQFF	TGTGCCAGCAGCTCCAGGACTAGCTGCTACAATGAGCAGTTCTTC
-	TRBV27	TRBJ2-7	-	CASGTLGGSYEQYF	TGTGCCAGCGGGACACTAGGTGGCTCCTACGAGCAGTACTTC
TRBD1	TRBV4-3	TRBJ2-3	-	CASSPLTGEKDTQYF	TGCGCCAGCAGCCCCTTAACAGGGGAGAAAGATACGCAGTATTTT
-	TRBV9	TRBJ1-2	once	CASSPRRGRDYGYTF	TGTGCCAGCAGCCCACGTCGGGGGAGGGACTATGGCTACACCTTC
-	TRBV13	TRBJ1-6	-	CASSLVGPRGNSPLHF	TGTGCCAGCAGCTTGGTAGGGCCTCGAGGGAATTCACCCCTCCACTTT
-	TRBV4-3	TRBJ2-3	-	CASSQEPETLKSTDTQYF	TGCGCCAGCAGCCAAGAACCAGAGACTTTAAAGTCCACAGATACGCAGTATTTT
TRBD2	TRBV19	TRBJ2-5	-	CASSILLAGGVETQYF	TGTGCCAGTAGTATCCTTCTAGCGGGAGGGGTAGAGACCCAGTACTTC
TRBD1	TRBV2	TRBJ1-5	few	CASSESRGLKPQHF	TGTGCCAGCAGTGAATCCAGGGGGCTTAAGCCCCAGCATTTT
-	TRBV9	TRBJ1-5	-	CASSRGNSNQPQHF	TGTGCCAGCAGTAGGGGGAATAGCAATCAGCCCCAGCATTTT
TRBD1	TRBV5-4	TRBJ1-2	-	CASNRQGEYGYTF	TGTGCCAGCAACCGACAGGGAGAGTATGGCTACACCTTC